Each of the 32 T cell receptor beta chains below was sequenced from the same sample in a study of blood T cells in healthy people across ages. Primers used in a second PCR of about 6 to 11 cycles were a sample-barcoded 5' primer and a J-beta primer mix. MiXCR, run by TCRdb on the 5' RACE reads, gives a single entry per CDR3 protein. The data show about 1.8 million distinct CDR3 sequences, 40% to 55% seen once. Sequencing input: blood. The receptors come from a middle-aged woman in good health.

In this sample, this clonotype turned up many times. V and J are TRBV4-3 and TRBJ2-6; possibly TRBD2 for D (6 bases). The CDR3 contains 20 residues. Trimming left V 1 base short and J 0 bases short, with 19 bases between. Per germline, CDR1 LGHNA and CDR2 YSLEER. The CDR3 spells CASSQVFSRGYRSGANVLTF. The CDR3 nucleotides are TGCGCCAGCAGCCAAGTGTTCTCGCGGGGTTACCGCTCTGGGGCCAACGTCCTGACTTTC.

The chain has TRBV29-1 and TRBJ2-7; 9 nucleotides agree with TRBD1. The CDR3 has 14 residues. Germline values: CDR1 SQVTM, CDR2 ANQGSEA. With 4 bases clipped from V and 5 bases from J, the junction kept 9 bases outside the gene matches. Here the CDR3 DNA reads TGCAGCGTTGGAGGACAGGGGACACGGAACGAGCAGTACTTC. It is translated as CSVGGQGTRNEQYF.

The chain carries TRBV5-6 and TRBJ2-7, with D tentatively TRBD1 or TRBD2 (5 bases each). Germline V CDR1 and CDR2: SGHDT, YYEEEE. Trimming removed 7 bases at V and 0 bases at J, with 11 bases between. This CDR3 spans 13 amino acids. DNA of the CDR3: TGTGCCAGCGGGACCACTAGCTCCTACGAGCAGTACTTC. Amino acids: CASGTTSSYEQYF.

A remark on this clonotype: A much larger clone lies one base from this, so it may be a read error. The chain is built from TRBV12-3 or TRBV12-4 and TRBJ2-7; TRBD1 matches 8 bases. This CDR3 contains 14 residues. J lost 6 bases, V lost 8 bases, and 12 bases had no gene match. In nucleotides, the CDR3 is TGTGCCAGCGGTCTTGGACAGGGCCCAGGCGAGCAGTACTTC. Its protein product is CASGLGQGPGEQYF.

The chain is built from TRBV18 and TRBJ2-1; perhaps D is TRBD1 or TRBD2 (5 bases each). The CDR3 is made up of 12 amino acids. Trimming removed 2 bases from V and 10 bases from J, with 9 bases in between. Germline V gene lookup returns CDR1 KGHSH and CDR2 LQKENI. CDR3 DNA: TGTGCCAGCTCACCAGTCAGGGACGAGCAGTTCTTC. Translation gives CASSPVRDEQFF.

The chain carries TRBV5-6 and TRBJ2-7; no firm D call. The CDR3 is made up of 14 amino acids. Germline assignment: CDR1 SGHDT and CDR2 YYEEEE. V shed 2 bases and J shed 2 bases, with 11 bases lying between them. CDR3 nucleotides: TGTGCCAGCAGCTTCGACGGTGGGACCTACGAGCAGTACTTC. Its protein is CASSFDGGTYEQYF.

This clonotype turned up a few times. This sequence joins TRBV7-2 and TRBJ2-3; D may be TRBD2 (5 bases). Germline CDR1 is SGHTA and CDR2 is FQGNSA. The CDR3 has 15 residues. Trimming shortened V by 5 bases and J by 3 bases, and 15 bases separated the two germline ends. The CDR3: CASSPQLVGTDTQYF. CDR3 in DNA: TGTGCCAGCAGCCCCCAACTAGTAGGTACAGATACGCAGTATTTT.

This chain links TRBV12-3 or TRBV12-4 with TRBJ2-1; D unclear. Near its end, the DNA agrees better with TRBJ2-7, so the J call may be wrong. This CDR3 comprises 14 residues. The CDR3 here is CASTLTRSYNEQYF. CDR3 sequence (DNA): TGTGCCAGCACCCTGACACGCTCCTACAATGAGCAGTACTTC.

The rearrangement links TRBV15 to TRBJ2-5, with TRBD1 identical over 7 bases. The CDR3 extends over 15 amino acids. The germline V gene encodes CDR1 LNHNV and CDR2 YYDKDF (reference sequence). The ends lost 5 bases at V and 2 bases at J; junction bases unmatched: 8. The CDR3 here is CATSPRAGGQETQYF. CDR3 bases: TGTGCCACCAGCCCTCGAGCAGGGGGTCAAGAGACCCAGTACTTC.

This clonotype came up once. The V gene is TRBV4-3, the J gene TRBJ2-2, with D perhaps matching TRBD2 (5 bases). The CDR3 loop spans 14 amino acids. Germline values: CDR1 LGHNA, CDR2 YSLEER. Trimming stripped 0 bases from V and 7 bases from J, with 9 bases between. CDR3 sequence reads: CASSQDQRGGELFF. The CDR3 DNA is TGCGCCAGCAGCCAAGATCAACGGGGCGGGGAGCTGTTTTTT.

This clonotype has a handful of counts. The CDR3 sequence: CASSFEGLSYNEQFF. The CDR3 bases are TGCGCCAGCAGCTTTGAGGGGTTGTCCTACAATGAGCAGTTCTTC. The gene calls are TRBV5-1 and TRBJ2-1, with D perhaps assigned TRBD1 or TRBD2 (5 bases each). The CDR3 totals 15 residues. Germline assignment: CDR1 SGHRS and CDR2 YFSETQ. Deletions cut 2 bases from V and 1 base from J, with 10 bases between. Complete variable domain (other parts from reference TRBV5-1 and TRBJ2-1): KAGVTQTPRYLIKTRGQQVTLSCSPISGHRSVSWYQQTPGQGLQFLFEYFSETQRNKGNFPGRFSGRQFSNSRSEMNVSTLELGDSALYLCASSFEGLSYNEQFFGPGTRLTVL.

This clonotype showed up just a few times. The rearrangement joins TRBV29-1 to TRBJ2-5; D perhaps matches TRBD2 (5 bases). Trimming cost V 3 bases and J 4 bases, with 15 bases left between them. The CDR3 runs 14 residues. Germline values: CDR1 SQVTM, CDR2 ANQGSEA. CDR3 region: CSVEATGMGETQYF. The DNA for the CDR3 is TGCAGCGTTGAGGCAACGGGGATGGGAGAGACCCAGTACTTC.

This clonotype was picked up a small number of times. The V and J genes are TRBV7-2 and TRBJ2-1, with 7 bases that match TRBD2. The CDR3 runs 15 residues. Germline CDR1 SGHTA, CDR2 FQGNSA. The V segment lost 1 base and the J segment 3 bases; nucleotides outside the gene matches: 3. The CDR3 DNA is TGTGCCAGCAGCTTAGTAAGCGGGGTCTACAATGAGCAGTTCTTC. Protein sequence: CASSLVSGVYNEQFF.

This chain joins TRBV24-1 and TRBJ2-1; the match to TRBD1 covers 10 bases. V shed 1 base, J shed 9 bases, and the junction held 8 bases outside the gene matches. CDR1 and CDR2 (germline): KGHDR, SFDVKD. CDR3 length equals 16 residues. The CDR3, as DNA: TGTGCCACCAGTGATTTCCTACGGACAGGGGGGGGTGAGCAGTTCTTC. As protein: CATSDFLRTGGGEQFF.

The genes are TRBV20-1 and TRBJ2-3; D not resolved. CDR3 length: 14 residues. V was pared by 5 bases and J by 1 base, with 13 bases between. Germline V gives CDR1 DFQATT, CDR2 SNEGSKA (reference sequence). This CDR3 is CSAPLRSRTDTQYF. The DNA of the CDR3 is TGCAGTGCTCCCCTTCGATCCCGCACAGATACGCAGTATTTT.

This clonotype appeared a few times. This chain connects TRBV5-5 to TRBJ2-1; 8 positions agree with TRBD2. The CDR3 runs to 15 residues. CDR1 SGHKS and CDR2 YYEKEE come from the germline V gene (reference sequence). The ends lost 4 bases at V and 0 bases at J; junction bases unmatched: 3. For the CDR3, the DNA is TGTGCCAGCAGCGCGGGACTAGGCTCCTACAATGAGCAGTTCTTC. It codes for CASSAGLGSYNEQFF.

Worth noting for this clonotype: A much larger clone differs from this one at a single base, so this may be a read error. The chain carries TRBV29-1 and TRBJ2-3; no clear D. CDR3 length equals 13 residues. V lost 7 bases to trimming and J lost 2 bases, with 13 bases between them. Germline CDR1 and CDR2: SQVTM and ANQGSEA. Here the CDR3 reads CSGVGRVTDTQYF. The CDR3 DNA reads TGCAGCGGGGTGGGCCGAGTCACAGATACGCAGTATTTT.

V and J are TRBV9 and TRBJ1-6, with D perhaps TRBD1 (6 bases). V was cut by 0 bases and J by 10 bases, with 14 bases left in between. The CDR3 is made up of 15 amino acids. Germline CDR1 SGDLS, CDR2 YYNGEE. The CDR3 coding sequence is TGTGCCAGCAGCGTAGATTCCAGGGGAGAGTCACCCCTCCACTTT. It translates to CASSVDSRGESPLHF.

V gene TRBV7-8 combines with J gene TRBJ2-1; D gene uncertain. Trimming shortened V by 2 bases and J by 2 bases, and 10 bases separated the two germline ends. Germline V gene sequence: CDR1 SGHVS, CDR2 FQNEAQ. The CDR3 consists of 15 residues. Here the CDR3 DNA reads TGTGCCAGCAGCTTACCCTCAAGGACCTACAATGAGCAGTTCTTC. Encoded protein: CASSLPSRTYNEQFF.

This chain joins TRBV20-1 and TRBJ2-1; D may correspond to TRBD1 or TRBD2 (6 bases each). CDR1 and CDR2 (germline): DFQATT, SNEGSKA (reference sequence). Trimming removed 5 bases from V and 0 bases from J, with 14 bases in between. CDR3 size: 15 residues. The CDR3 coding sequence is TGCAGTGCTCATTCGGGGGCCAGCTCCTACAATGAGCAGTTCTTC. It is translated as CSAHSGASSYNEQFF.

A single count supports this clonotype. V is TRBV20-1 and J is TRBJ2-1; tentatively, D is TRBD2 (5 bases). Germline assignment: CDR1 DFQATT and CDR2 SNEGSKA (reference sequence). V was trimmed by 3 bases and J by 10 bases, leaving 10 bases between them. The CDR3 has 11 residues. CDR3 loop: CSASFSSEQFF. In nucleotides, the CDR3 is TGCAGTGCTAGTTTCTCTAGCGAGCAGTTCTTC.

This clonotype appeared once. The chain couples TRBV24-1 to TRBJ2-1, with a possible D match to TRBD1 (5 bases). This CDR3 region has 13 residues. In germline, CDR1 is KGHDR, CDR2 SFDVKD. The V and J ends lost 7 bases and 6 bases respectively, with 12 bases between them. The CDR3 region is CATRNPGFNEQFF. DNA of the CDR3: TGTGCCACCAGAAACCCAGGGTTCAATGAGCAGTTCTTC.

This chain joins TRBV4-3 and TRBJ2-7; 8 bases agree with TRBD2. Germline CDR1 and CDR2: LGHNA and YSLEER. V lost 8 bases to trimming and J lost 0 bases; unmatched junction nucleotides: 9. This CDR3 spans 15 amino acids. In nucleotides, the CDR3 is TGCGCCAGCGCCCGGGGGGGGGCCTCCTCCTACGAGCAGTACTTC. Its protein product is CASARGGASSYEQYF.

The chain employs TRBV6-2 or TRBV6-3 and TRBJ2-5, with 9 bases identical to TRBD1. The CDR3 contains 13 residues. CDR1 and CDR2 from the germline V gene are MNHEY and SVGEGT. V lost 7 bases, J lost 1 base, and 1 base stayed unmatched. The CDR3 loop is CASKDRGQETQYF. In nucleotides, the CDR3 is TGTGCCAGCAAGGACAGGGGCCAAGAGACCCAGTACTTC.

This clonotype was detected only a few times. This chain connects TRBV6-2 or TRBV6-3 to TRBJ1-2; TRBD1 matches at 7 bases. Germline values: CDR1 MNHEY, CDR2 SVGEGT. Germline trimming cut 6 bases from V and 4 bases from J; bases unmatched to any gene: 8. The length of the CDR3 is 14 residues. This CDR3 is CASRKEQGIYGYTF. The CDR3 bases are TGTGCCAGCAGAAAGGAACAGGGGATCTATGGCTACACCTTC.

The CDR3 loop is CASSSPPDPGDTQYF. CDR3 nucleotide sequence: TGTGCCAGCAGTTCCCCCCCGGACCCTGGGGATACGCAGTATTTT. The chain couples TRBV28 to TRBJ2-3; D remains ambiguous. The CDR3 length is 15 residues. Germline V gene lookup returns CDR1 MDHEN and CDR2 SYDVKM. The V and J ends lost 4 bases and 6 bases respectively, with 17 bases between them.

As regards this clonotype: The junction does not match germline at one end; this may be a read error. The V call is TRBV6-2 or TRBV6-3, the J call TRBJ2-4; maybe TRBD1 (5 bases). This CDR3 is built from 15 residues. Germline CDR1 and CDR2: MNHEY and SVGEGT. The CDR3 coding sequence is TGTGCCGGCAGTTACTTAGGGGTGGGCAAAAACATTCAGTACTTC. This sequence encodes CAGSYLGVGKNIQYF.

The rearrangement joins TRBV18 to TRBJ1-1, with D hard to call. The CDR3 extends over 17 amino acids. Germline CDR1 reads KGHSH; CDR2 reads LQKENI. Between the trimmed V and J ends, which lost 3 bases and 5 bases, there was a span of 22 bases. The CDR3 coding sequence is TGTGCCAGCTCACCCCTAGCCGCAAGGGTTGTCTCTACTGAAGCTTTCTTT. The encoded protein is CASSPLAARVVSTEAFF.

The gene calls are TRBV12-5 and TRBJ2-1, with TRBD2 identical over 11 bases. This CDR3 has 20 amino acids. The J segment lost 9 bases and the V segment lost 0 bases, leaving 19 bases of the junction unmatched. Germline V CDR1 and CDR2: LGHNT, FRNRAP. CDR3 amino acids: CASGLVVGPLAGGPGSEQFF. CDR3 DNA: TGTGCTAGTGGTTTGGTAGTCGGCCCGTTAGCGGGGGGGCCTGGTAGTGAGCAGTTCTTC. Based on the CDR3 plus reference TRBV12-5 and TRBJ2-1, the full variable domain is DARVTQTPRHKVTEMGQEVTMRCQPILGHNTVFWYRQTMMQGLELLAYFRNRAPLDDSGMPKDRFSAEMPDATLATLKIQPSEPRDSAVYFCASGLVVGPLAGGPGSEQFFGPGTRLTVL.

In this sample, this clonotype turned up a few times. The chain couples TRBV14 to TRBJ2-6; TRBD1 matches 8 bases. V shed 6 bases and J 0 bases; nucleotides not matched to a gene: 13. CDR1 and CDR2 from the germline V gene are SGHDN and FVKESK. This CDR3 spans 19 amino acids. The CDR3 loop reads CASRPNTGGKDSGANVLTF. CDR3 DNA sequence: TGTGCCAGCAGGCCGAATACAGGGGGAAAGGACTCTGGGGCCAACGTCCTGACTTTC. The whole variable domain, remainder taken from reference TRBV14 and TRBJ2-6, is EAGVTQFPSHSVIEKGQTVTLRCDPISGHDNLYWYRRVMGKEIKFLLHFVKESKQDESGMPNNRFLAERTGGTYSTLKVQPAELEDSGVYFCASRPNTGGKDSGANVLTFGAGSRLTVL.

V usage is TRBV20-1 and J usage is TRBJ2-5; maybe TRBD2 (6 bases). The germline CDR1 and CDR2 sequences are DFQATT and SNEGSKA (reference sequence). This CDR3 spans 14 amino acids. Trimming removed 4 bases at V and 11 bases at J, with 23 bases between. CDR3 nucleotide sequence: TGCAGTGCTAATTGGAGGGTAGTACACAATGAGCAGTACTTC. Protein product: CSANWRVVHNEQYF.

The chain uses TRBV5-6 and TRBJ1-2; D gene uncertain. V lost 2 bases and J 2 bases, leaving 22 bases between the germline ends. The germline gives CDR1 SGHDT, CDR2 YYEEEE. The CDR3 is 18 amino acids. The CDR3 bases are TGTGCCAGCAGCTTAAGGTTTTTCGTGCCGGGTCTAAACTATGGCTACACCTTC. Residues: CASSLRFFVPGLNYGYTF.